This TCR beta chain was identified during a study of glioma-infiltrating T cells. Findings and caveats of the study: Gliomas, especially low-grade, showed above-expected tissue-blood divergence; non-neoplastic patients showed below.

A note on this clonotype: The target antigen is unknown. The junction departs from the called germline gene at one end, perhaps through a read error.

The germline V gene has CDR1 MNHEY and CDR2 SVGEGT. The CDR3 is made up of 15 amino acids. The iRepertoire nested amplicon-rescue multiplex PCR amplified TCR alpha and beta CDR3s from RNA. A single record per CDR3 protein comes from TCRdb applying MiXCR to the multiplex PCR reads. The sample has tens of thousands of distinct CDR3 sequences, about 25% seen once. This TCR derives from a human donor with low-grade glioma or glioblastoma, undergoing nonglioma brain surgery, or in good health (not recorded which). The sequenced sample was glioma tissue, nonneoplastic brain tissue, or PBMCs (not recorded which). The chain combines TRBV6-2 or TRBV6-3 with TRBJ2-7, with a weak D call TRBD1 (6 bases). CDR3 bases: TGTGCCAGCACTTACGCCGGGACACTAACCTACGAGCAGTACTTC. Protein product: CASTYAGTLTYEQYF.